The table lists the clone carrying this T cell receptor (beta chain) with a few counts. The antigen remains unidentified. This entry comes from a study of cytomegalovirus exposure and HLA in healthy donors. At the level of the study: Among 150 million to 200 million T cells, an earlier analysis found 117 million unique TCR beta sequences. Within an early data release were 65 million to 90 million unique TCRs drawn from HLA-typed donors.

The study's findings and limits: In vitro data verified a few CMV-associated chains as specific for CMV antigens. According to the study, roughly 160 TCR beta chains were cytomegalovirus-associated.

A multiplex PCR was run with 60 Vbeta primers and 13 Jbeta primers. Libraries were prepared by immunoSEQ multiplex PCR; TCRdb keeps only in-frame clonotypes and omits some of them. The sample carries 100,000 to 150,000 clones, approximately 81% recorded once. Sequencing used PBMCs. This sequence originates from a woman aged 35 to 49 in good health and CMV-seronegative.

CDR3 in DNA: TGCGCCAGCAGCCAAGAGTGGGCAGGGTTATCAGATACGCAGTATTTT. Translating gives CASSQEWAGLSDTQYF. The V gene is TRBV4-3, the J gene TRBJ2-3; weak D call: TRBD1 (5 bases). Germline-derived CDR1 and CDR2 are LGHNA and YSLEER. V lost 0 bases and J 4 bases, leaving 14 bases between the germline ends. The length of the CDR3 is 16 residues.